This T cell receptor beta chain was captured by sequencing in a study of T cell responses to AZD1222 COVID-19 vaccine. The CDR3 contains 14 residues. Germline values: CDR1 PRHDT, CDR2 FYEKMQ (reference sequence). The V end lost 2 bases, the J end lost 1 base, and 8 bases lay between the germline ends. Study outcomes and limitations: Among spike-specific TCRs, nearly half reportedly target unmutated variant regions. Regions 160-218 and 743-854 held dominance among vaccine-associated CD4 TCRs, which spanned spike. Clonal diversity was possibly underestimated; the donors were predominantly white British and more often female. Sampled repertoires all dated from after the peak T cell response.

As concerns this clone: Its target is unknown.

TCRdb keeps only in-frame clones here, not all; method: immunoSEQ multiplex PCR. In the table there are some 120,000 clones, 80% to 90% of which are singletons. V gene TRBV13 combines with J gene TRBJ1-2; D might be TRBD1 (6 bases). Source: peripheral blood, taken on day 0 of AZD1222 vaccination. This TCR came from an adult in good health. CDR3 in amino acids: CASSLNRVNYGYTF. CDR3 nucleotides: TGTGCCAGCAGCTTAAACAGGGTTAACTATGGCTACACCTTC.